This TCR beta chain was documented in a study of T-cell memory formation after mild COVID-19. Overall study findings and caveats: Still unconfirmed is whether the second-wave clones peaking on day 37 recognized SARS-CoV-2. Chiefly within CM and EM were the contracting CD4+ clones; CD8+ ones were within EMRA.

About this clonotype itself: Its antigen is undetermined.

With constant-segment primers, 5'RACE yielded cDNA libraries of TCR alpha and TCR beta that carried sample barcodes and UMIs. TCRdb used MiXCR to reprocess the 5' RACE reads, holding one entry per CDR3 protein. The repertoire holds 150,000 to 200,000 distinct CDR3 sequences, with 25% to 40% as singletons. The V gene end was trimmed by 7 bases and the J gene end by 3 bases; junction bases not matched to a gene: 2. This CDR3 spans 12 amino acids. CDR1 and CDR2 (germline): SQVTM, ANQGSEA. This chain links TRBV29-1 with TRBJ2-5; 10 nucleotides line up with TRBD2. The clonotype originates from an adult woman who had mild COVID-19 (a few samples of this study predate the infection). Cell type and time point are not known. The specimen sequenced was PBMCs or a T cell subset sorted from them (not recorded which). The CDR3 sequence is CSGGLAEETQYF. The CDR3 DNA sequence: TGCAGCGGAGGACTAGCGGAAGAGACCCAGTACTTC.